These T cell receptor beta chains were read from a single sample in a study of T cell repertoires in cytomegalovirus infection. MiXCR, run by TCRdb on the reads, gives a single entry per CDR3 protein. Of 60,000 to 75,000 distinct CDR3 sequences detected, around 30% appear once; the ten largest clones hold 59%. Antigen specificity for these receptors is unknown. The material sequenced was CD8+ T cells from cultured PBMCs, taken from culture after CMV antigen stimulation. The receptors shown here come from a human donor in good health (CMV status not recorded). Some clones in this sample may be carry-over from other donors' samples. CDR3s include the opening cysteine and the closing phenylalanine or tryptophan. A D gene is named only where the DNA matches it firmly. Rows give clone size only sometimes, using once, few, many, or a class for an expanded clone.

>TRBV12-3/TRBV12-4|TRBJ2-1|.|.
CASSPRDEQFF
TGTGCCAGCAGTCCAAGGGATGAGCAGTTCTTC
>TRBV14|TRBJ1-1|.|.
CASSQYRTEAFF
TGTGCCAGCAGCCAATACCGCACTGAAGCTTTCTTT
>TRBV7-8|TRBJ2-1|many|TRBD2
CASSLRAGGLYNEQFF
TGTGCCAGCAGCTTACGAGCGGGAGGGTTATACAATGAGCAGTTCTTC
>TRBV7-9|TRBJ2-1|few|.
CASSLADESSYNEQFF
TGTGCCAGCAGCTTAGCGGATGAGAGCTCCTACAATGAGCAGTTCTTC
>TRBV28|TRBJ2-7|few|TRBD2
CASSFTLAGLSYEQYF
TGTGCCAGCAGTTTCACGTTAGCGGGTCTCTCCTACGAGCAGTACTTC
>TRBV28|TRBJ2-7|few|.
CASSWASYEQYF
TGTGCCAGTTCCTGGGCCTCCTACGAGCAGTACTTC
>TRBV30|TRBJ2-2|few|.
CAWSPTASNTGELFF
TGTGCCTGGAGTCCGACAGCCTCGAACACCGGGGAGCTGTTTTTT
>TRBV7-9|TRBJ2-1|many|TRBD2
CASSLAGTSEQFF
TGTGCCAGCAGCTTAGCCGGGACTAGCGAGCAGTTCTTC
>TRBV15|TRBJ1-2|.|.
CATSRDRGPGGYTF
TGTGCCACCAGCAGAGATCGAGGTCCGGGGGGCTACACCTTC
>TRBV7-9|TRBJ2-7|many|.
CASSDGINYEQYF
TGTGCCAGCAGCGATGGGATTAACTACGAGCAGTACTTC
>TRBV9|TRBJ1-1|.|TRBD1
CASSVGDSSEAFF
TGTGCCAGCAGCGTGGGGGACAGTTCTGAAGCTTTCTTT
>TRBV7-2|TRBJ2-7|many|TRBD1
CASSLAVGQSHEQYF
TGTGCCAGCAGCTTAGCCGTGGGACAGTCCCACGAGCAGTACTTC
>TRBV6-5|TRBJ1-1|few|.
CASSYLGTEAFF
TGTGCCAGCAGTTACCTGGGTACTGAAGCTTTCTTT
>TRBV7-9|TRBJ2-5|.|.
CASSLLEVGQTQYF
TGTGCCAGCAGCTTACTGGAGGTGGGGCAGACCCAGTACTTC
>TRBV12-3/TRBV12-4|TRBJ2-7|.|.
CASSFMGGTEQYF
TGTGCCAGCAGTTTTATGGGCGGAACCGAGCAGTACTTC
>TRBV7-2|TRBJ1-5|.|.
CASSLVNQPQHF
TGTGCCAGCAGCTTAGTCAATCAGCCCCAGCATTTT
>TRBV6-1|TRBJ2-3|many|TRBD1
CASSEFDRVSTDTQYF
TGTGCCAGCAGTGAATTTGACAGGGTATCAACAGATACGCAGTATTTT
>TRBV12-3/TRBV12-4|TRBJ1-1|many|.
CASTPTGAATEAFF
TGTGCCAGCACCCCGACAGGAGCTGCCACTGAAGCTTTCTTT
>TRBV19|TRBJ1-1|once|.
CASSIGGIGENTEAFF
TGTGCCAGTAGTATCGGCGGGATCGGTGAGAACACTGAAGCTTTCTTT
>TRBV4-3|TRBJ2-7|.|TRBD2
CASSQDSGGSSYEQYF
TGCGCCAGCAGCCAAGACTCGGGAGGTAGCTCCTACGAGCAGTACTTC
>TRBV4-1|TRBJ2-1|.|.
CASSQDPALSYNEQFF
TGCGCCAGCAGCCAAGATCCAGCTCTTTCCTACAATGAGCAGTTCTTC
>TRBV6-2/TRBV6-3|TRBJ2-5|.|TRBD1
CASRQMRTGRSRETQYF
TGTGCCAGCAGACAAATGAGGACAGGTCGCTCCCGAGAGACCCAGTACTTC
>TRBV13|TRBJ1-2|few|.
CASSLGGALYGYTF
TGTGCCAGCAGCTTAGGAGGGGCCCTCTATGGCTACACCTTC
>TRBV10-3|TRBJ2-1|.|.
CAISPSQGEAHNEQFF
TGTGCCATCAGCCCCTCCCAAGGGGAGGCACACAATGAGCAGTTCTTC
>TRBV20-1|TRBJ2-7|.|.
CSARIHRSSYEQYF
TGCAGTGCTAGAATACACAGGAGCTCCTACGAGCAGTACTTC
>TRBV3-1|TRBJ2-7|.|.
CAGSPSSGTYEQYF
TGTGCCGGCAGCCCCAGCTCGGGAACCTACGAGCAGTACTTC
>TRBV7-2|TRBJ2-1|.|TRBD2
CASSFPGGGYNEQFF
TGTGCCAGCAGCTTCCCGGGGGGGGGTTACAATGAGCAGTTCTTC
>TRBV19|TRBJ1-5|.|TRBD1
CASRDRGPNQPQHF
TGTGCCAGTAGGGACAGGGGGCCCAATCAGCCCCAGCATTTT
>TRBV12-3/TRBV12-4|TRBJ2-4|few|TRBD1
CASRPTGGIDIQYF
TGTGCCAGCAGGCCCACAGGGGGTATTGACATTCAGTACTTC
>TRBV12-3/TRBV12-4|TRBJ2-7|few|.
CASSSPGIAYEQYF
TGTGCCAGCAGTTCTCCCGGGATTGCCTACGAGCAGTACTTC
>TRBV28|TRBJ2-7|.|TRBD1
CASTTPGTGRYEQYF
TGTGCCAGCACTACCCCGGGGACAGGTCGCTACGAGCAGTACTTC
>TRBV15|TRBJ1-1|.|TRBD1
CATSRYRGYRGTEAFF
TGTGCCACCAGCAGATACAGGGGGTACCGAGGAACTGAAGCTTTCTTT
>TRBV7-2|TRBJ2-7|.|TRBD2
CASSISGRANFEQYF
TGTGCCAGCAGTATTAGCGGGAGGGCCAACTTCGAGCAGTACTTC
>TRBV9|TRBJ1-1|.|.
CASSEPQGPMNTEAFF
TGTGCCAGCAGCGAACCACAGGGTCCCATGAACACTGAAGCTTTCTTT
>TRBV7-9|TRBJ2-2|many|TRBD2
CASSSGLAGANTGELFF
TGTGCCAGCAGCTCGGGACTAGCGGGCGCGAACACCGGGGAGCTGTTTTTT
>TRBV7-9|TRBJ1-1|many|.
CASSLAEGMNTEAFF
TGTGCCAGCAGCTTAGCGGAGGGGATGAACACTGAAGCTTTCTTT
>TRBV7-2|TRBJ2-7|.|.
CASSPTYGQSSYEQYF
TGTGCCAGCAGCCCCACTTACGGGCAGAGCTCCTACGAGCAGTACTTC
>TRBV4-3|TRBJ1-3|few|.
CASSQLGAGNTIYF
TGCGCCAGCAGCCAACTAGGGGCTGGAAACACCATATATTTT
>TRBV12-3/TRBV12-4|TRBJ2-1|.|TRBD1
CASSQGQGLYNEQFF
TGTGCCAGCAGTCAAGGACAGGGCCTATACAATGAGCAGTTCTTC
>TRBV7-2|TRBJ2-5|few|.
CASSLTASSGLKETQYF
TGTGCCAGCAGCTTAACGGCTTCGTCAGGACTTAAAGAGACCCAGTACTTC
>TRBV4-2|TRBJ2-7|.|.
CASSQGVSSSYEQYF
TGTGCCAGCAGCCAAGGAGTCAGCAGCTCCTACGAGCAGTACTTC
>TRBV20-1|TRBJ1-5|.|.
CSARVDSGNQPQHF
TGCAGTGCTAGGGTCGACAGTGGCAATCAGCCCCAGCATTTT
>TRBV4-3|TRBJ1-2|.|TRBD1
CASSQGTGRDYGYTF
TGCGCCAGCAGCCAGGGGACAGGGAGGGACTATGGCTACACCTTC
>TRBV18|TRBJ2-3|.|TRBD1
CASSPPGQSTDTQYF
TGTGCCAGCTCACCACCGGGACAGAGCACAGATACGCAGTATTTT
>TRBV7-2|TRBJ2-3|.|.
CASSLGMGDTQYF
TGTGCCAGCAGCTTAGGAATGGGAGATACGCAGTATTTT
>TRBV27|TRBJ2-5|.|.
CASSRAGQKETQYF
TGTGCCAGCTCACGGGCCGGACAGAAAGAGACCCAGTACTTC
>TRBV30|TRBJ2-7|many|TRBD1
CAIWTGGSYEQYF
TGTGCTATTTGGACAGGGGGCTCCTACGAGCAGTACTTC
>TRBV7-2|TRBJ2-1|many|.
CASRTGILVNEQFF
TGTGCCAGCAGAACCGGGATCCTCGTCAATGAGCAGTTCTTC